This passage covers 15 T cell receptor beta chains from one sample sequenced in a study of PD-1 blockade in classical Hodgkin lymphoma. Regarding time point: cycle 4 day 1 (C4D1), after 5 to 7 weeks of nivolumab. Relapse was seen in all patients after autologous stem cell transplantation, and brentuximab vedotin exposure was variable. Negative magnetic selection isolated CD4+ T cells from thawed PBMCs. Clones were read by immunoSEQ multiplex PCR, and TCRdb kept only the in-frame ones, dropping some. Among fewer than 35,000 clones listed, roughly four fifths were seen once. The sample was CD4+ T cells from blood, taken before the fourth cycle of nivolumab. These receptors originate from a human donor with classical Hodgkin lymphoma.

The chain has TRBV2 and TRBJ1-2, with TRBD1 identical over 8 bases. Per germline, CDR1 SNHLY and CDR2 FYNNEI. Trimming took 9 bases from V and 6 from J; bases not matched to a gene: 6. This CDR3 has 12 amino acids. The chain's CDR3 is CASNGQGNGYTF. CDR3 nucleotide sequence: TGTGCCAGTAATGGACAGGGAAATGGCTACACCTTC.

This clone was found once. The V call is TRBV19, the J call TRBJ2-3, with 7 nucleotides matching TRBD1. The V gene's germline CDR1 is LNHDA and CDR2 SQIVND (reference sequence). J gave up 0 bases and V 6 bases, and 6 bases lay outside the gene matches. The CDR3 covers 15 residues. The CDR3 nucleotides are TGTGCCAGTAGACCGAGGACAGGTAGCACAGATACGCAGTATTTT. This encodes CASRPRTGSTDTQYF.

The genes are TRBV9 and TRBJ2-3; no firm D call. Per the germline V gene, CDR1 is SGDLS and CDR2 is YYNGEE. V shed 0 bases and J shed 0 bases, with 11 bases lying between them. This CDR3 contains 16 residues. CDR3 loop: CASSVVTGYSTDTQYF. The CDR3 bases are TGTGCCAGCAGCGTAGTAACGGGTTATAGCACAGATACGCAGTATTTT.

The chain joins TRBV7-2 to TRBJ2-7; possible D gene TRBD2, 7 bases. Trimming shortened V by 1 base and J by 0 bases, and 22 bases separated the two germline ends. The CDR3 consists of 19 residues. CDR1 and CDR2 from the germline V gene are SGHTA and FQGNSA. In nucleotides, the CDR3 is TGTGCCAGCAGCTTAGAGCCATTAGGGGTCGGGGGGCTCTCCTACGAGCAGTACTTC. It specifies CASSLEPLGVGGLSYEQYF.

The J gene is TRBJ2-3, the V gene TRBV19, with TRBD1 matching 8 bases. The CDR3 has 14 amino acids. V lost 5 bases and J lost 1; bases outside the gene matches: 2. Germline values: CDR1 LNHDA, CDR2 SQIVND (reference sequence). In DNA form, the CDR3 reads TGTGCCAGTAGTTCGGGACAGGGCACAGATACGCAGTATTTT. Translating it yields CASSSGQGTDTQYF.

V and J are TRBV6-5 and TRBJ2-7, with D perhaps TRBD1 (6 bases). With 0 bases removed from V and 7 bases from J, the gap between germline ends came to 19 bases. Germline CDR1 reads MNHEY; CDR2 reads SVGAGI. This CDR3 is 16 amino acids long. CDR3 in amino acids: CASSYSVAGVSREQYF. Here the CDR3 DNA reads TGTGCCAGCAGTTACTCGGTGGCAGGGGTCTCGCGGGAGCAGTACTTC.

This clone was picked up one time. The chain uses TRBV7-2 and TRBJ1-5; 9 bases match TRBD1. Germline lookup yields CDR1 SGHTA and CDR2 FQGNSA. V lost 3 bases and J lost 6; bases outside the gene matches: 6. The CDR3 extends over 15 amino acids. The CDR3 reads CASSFGGQGFQPQHF. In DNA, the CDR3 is TGTGCCAGCAGCTTTGGGGGACAGGGATTTCAGCCCCAGCATTTT. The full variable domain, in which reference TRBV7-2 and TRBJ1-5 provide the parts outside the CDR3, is GAGVSQSPSNKVTEKGKDVELRCDPISGHTALYWYRQSLGQGLEFLIYFQGNSAPDKSGLPSDRFSAERTGGSVSTLTIQRTQQEDSAVYLCASSFGGQGFQPQHFGDGTRLSIL.

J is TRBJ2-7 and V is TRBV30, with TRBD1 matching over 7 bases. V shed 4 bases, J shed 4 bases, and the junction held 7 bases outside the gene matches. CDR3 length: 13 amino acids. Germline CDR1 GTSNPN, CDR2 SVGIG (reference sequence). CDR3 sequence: CAWTAGGFYEQYF. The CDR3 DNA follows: TGTGCCTGGACGGCAGGGGGTTTTTACGAGCAGTACTTC. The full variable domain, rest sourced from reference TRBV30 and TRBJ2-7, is SQTIHQWPATLVQPVGSPLSLECTVEGTSNPNLYWYRQAAGRGLQLLFYSVGIGQISSEVPQNLSASRPQDRQFILSSKKLLLSDSGFYLCAWTAGGFYEQYFGPGTRLTVT.

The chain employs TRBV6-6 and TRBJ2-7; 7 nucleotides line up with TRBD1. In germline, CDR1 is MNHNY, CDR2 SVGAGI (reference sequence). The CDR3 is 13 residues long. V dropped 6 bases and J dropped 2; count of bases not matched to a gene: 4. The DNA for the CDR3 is TGTGCCAGCAGACGGGACAGCCCCTACGAGCAGTACTTC. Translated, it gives CASRRDSPYEQYF.

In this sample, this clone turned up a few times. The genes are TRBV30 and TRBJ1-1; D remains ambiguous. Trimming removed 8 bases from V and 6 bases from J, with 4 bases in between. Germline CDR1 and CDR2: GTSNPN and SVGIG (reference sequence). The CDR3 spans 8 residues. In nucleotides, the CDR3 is TGTGCCGGGGCTGAAGCTTTCTTT. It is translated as CAGAEAFF.

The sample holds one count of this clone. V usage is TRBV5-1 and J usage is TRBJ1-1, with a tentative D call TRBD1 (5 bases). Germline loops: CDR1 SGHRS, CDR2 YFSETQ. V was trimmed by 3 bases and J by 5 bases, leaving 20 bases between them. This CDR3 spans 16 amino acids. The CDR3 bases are TGCGCCAGCAGCTCCTTTCGGGCAGGGAGGAATACTGAAGCTTTCTTT. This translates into CASSSFRAGRNTEAFF.

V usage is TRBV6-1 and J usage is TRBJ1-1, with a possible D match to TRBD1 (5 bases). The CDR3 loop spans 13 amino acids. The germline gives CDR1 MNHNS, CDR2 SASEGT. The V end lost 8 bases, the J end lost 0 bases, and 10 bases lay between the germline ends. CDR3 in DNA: TGTGCCAGCCACGGGACGGTGAACACTGAAGCTTTCTTT. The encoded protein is CASHGTVNTEAFF.

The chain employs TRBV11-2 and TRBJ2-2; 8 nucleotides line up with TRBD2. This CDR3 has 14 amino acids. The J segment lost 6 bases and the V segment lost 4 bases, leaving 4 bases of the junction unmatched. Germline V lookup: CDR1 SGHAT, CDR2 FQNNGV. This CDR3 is CASSSGLDPGELFF. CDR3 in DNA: TGTGCCAGCAGCTCGGGACTAGACCCCGGGGAGCTGTTTTTT.

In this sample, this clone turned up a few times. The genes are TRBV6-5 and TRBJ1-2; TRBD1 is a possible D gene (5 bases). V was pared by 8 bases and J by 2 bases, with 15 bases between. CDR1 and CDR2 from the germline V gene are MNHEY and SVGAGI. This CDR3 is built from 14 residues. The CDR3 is CASHKLRGNYGYTF. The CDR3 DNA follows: TGTGCCAGCCACAAACTGCGGGGGAACTATGGCTACACCTTC.

CDR3 DNA: TGCGCCAGCAGCCACGAGGACGGTGGCAGGGATACGCAGTATTTT. This sequence encodes CASSHEDGGRDTQYF. This chain connects TRBV4-1 to TRBJ2-3, with D unclear. The V gene's germline CDR1 is MGHRA and CDR2 YSYEKL. There are 15 residues in the CDR3. The V and J ends lost 3 bases and 6 bases respectively, with 16 bases between them.